The sequence of this TCR beta chain was determined in a study of T cells in women clearing cervical HPV infection. As for the study in general: Controls gave blood once infection was undetectable; cases at lesion identification. Overall study findings and caveats: It is unknown whether associations predate infection; no effector/memory or HPV-specific sorting. Cases carried less TRBV6-7 than controls: about 0.1% versus 0.15%. Combining TCR richness with V gene abundances gave approximately 0.8 AUC.

The V end lost 4 bases, the J end lost 4 bases, and 13 bases lay between the germline ends. This CDR3 is 14 amino acids long. Germline V CDR1 and CDR2: LNHDA, SQIVND (reference sequence). TCRdb's table, derived via immunoSEQ multiplex PCR, lists solely in-frame clones and lacks some. This table holds over 30,000 clones. Details on this clone: No antigen is known for it. The read terminates 3 residues before the CDR3 end, so the remaining end is supplied by the germline J gene.

The chain recombines TRBV19 with TRBJ1-1; no clear D gene. The TCR originated in a woman between 18 and 70 years old with a cervical HPV16 infection that either progressed to CIN3+ or cleared (not recorded which). The sample was blood buffy coat. The CDR3 protein is CASSTPTFSTEAFF. The CDR3 DNA, read in part, is TGTGCCAGTAGTACCCCGACATTTTCCACTGAA.